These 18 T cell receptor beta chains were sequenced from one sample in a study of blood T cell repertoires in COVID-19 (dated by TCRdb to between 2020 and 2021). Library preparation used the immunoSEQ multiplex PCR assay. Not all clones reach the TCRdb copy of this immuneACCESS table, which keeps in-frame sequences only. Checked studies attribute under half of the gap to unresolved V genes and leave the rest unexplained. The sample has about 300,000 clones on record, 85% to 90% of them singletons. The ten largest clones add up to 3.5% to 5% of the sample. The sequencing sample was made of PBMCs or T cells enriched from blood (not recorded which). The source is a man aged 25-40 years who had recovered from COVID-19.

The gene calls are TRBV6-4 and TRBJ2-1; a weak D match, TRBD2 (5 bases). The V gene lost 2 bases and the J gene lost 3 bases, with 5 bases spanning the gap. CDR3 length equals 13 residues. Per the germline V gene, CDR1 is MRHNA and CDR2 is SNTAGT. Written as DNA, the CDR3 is TGTGCCAGCAGTGACGACTACTACAATGAGCAGTTCTTC. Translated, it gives CASSDDYYNEQFF.

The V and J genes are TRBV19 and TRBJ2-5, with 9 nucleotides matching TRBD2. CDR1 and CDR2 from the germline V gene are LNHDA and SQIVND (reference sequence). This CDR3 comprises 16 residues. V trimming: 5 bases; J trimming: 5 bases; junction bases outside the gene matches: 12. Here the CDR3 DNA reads TGTGCCAGTAGTCTCCGGACTAGCGAATCAAGGGAGACCCAGTACTTC. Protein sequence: CASSLRTSESRETQYF.

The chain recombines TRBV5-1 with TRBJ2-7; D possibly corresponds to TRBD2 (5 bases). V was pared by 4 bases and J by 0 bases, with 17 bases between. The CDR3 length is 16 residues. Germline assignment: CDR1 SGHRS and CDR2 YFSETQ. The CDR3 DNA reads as TGCGCCAGCAGCCGCGTGGTAGCGCCAAGCTCCTACGAGCAGTACTTC. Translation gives CASSRVVAPSSYEQYF.

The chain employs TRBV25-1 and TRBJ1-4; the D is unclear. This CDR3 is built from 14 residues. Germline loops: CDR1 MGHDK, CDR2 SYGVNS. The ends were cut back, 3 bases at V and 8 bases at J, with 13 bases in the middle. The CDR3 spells CASSDPTGLEKLFF. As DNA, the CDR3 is TGTGCCAGCAGTGATCCCACGGGTCTAGAAAAACTGTTTTTT.

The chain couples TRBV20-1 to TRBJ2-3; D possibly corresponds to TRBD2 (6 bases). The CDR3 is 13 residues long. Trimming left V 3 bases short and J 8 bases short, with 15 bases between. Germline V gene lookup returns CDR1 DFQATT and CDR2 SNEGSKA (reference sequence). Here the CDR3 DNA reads TGCAGTGCTAGTGGGTCTACGGGGGTTACGCAGTATTTT. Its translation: CSASGSTGVTQYF.

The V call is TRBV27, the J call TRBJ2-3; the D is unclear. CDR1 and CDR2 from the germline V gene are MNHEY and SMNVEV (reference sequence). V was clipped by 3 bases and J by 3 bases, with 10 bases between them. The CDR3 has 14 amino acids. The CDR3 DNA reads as TGTGCCAGCAGTTTGCTACAGATGACAGATACGCAGTATTTT. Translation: CASSLLQMTDTQYF.

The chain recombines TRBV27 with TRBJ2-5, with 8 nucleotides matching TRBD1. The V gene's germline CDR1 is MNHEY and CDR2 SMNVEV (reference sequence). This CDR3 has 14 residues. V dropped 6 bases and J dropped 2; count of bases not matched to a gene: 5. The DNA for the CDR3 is TGTGCCAGCAGGAGGACAGGGCGGCAAGAGACCCAGTACTTC. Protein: CASRRTGRQETQYF.

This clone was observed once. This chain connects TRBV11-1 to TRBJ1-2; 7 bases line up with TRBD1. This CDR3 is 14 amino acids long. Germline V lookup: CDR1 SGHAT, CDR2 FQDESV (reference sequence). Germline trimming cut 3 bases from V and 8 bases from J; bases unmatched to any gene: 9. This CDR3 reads CASSFFGQEGGYTF. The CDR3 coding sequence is TGTGCCAGCAGCTTCTTCGGACAGGAGGGGGGCTACACCTTC.

In nucleotides, the CDR3 is TGTGCCAGCAGCTTGCCTAGCGGGAGAGTCCTACCCCCCGCATACGAGCAGTACTTC. It translates to CASSLPSGRVLPPAYEQYF. This chain uses TRBV5-4 with TRBJ2-7; 10 positions match TRBD2. Germline-derived CDR1 and CDR2 are SGHNT and YYREEE (reference sequence). This CDR3 region has 19 residues. Losses at the gene ends were 1 base for V and 4 bases for J; bases not matched to a gene: 17.

CDR3 protein: CASLLTGSQPQHF. CDR3 sequence (DNA): TGTGCCAGCCTTTTAACAGGGTCTCAGCCCCAGCATTTT. This chain links TRBV6-5 with TRBJ1-5, with D possibly matching TRBD1 (6 bases). Germline assignment: CDR1 MNHEY and CDR2 SVGAGI. The CDR3 is 13 amino acids. Trimming stripped 8 bases from V and 6 bases from J, with 14 bases between.

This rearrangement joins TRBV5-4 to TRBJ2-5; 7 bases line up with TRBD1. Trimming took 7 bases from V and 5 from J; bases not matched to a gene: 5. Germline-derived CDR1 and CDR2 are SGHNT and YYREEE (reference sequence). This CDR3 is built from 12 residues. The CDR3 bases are TGTGCCAGCGGCCTGGACAGGGAGACCCAGTACTTC. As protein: CASGLDRETQYF.

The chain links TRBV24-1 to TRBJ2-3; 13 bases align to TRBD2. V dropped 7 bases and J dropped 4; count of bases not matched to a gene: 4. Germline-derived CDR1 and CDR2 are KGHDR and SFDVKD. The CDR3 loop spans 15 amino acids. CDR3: CATSPGLAGSDTQYF. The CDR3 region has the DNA TGTGCCACCAGCCCGGGACTAGCGGGGTCAGATACGCAGTATTTT.

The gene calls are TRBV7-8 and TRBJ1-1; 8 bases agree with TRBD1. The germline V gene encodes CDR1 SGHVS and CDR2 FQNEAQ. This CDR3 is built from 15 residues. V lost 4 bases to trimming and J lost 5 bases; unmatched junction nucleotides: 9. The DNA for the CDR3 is TGTGCCAGCAGCTCTCGACAGGGGTTTGATACTGAAGCTTTCTTT. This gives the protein CASSSRQGFDTEAFF.

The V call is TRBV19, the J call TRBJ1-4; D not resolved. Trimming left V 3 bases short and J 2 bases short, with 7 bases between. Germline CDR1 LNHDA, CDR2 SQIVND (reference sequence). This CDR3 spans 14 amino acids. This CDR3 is CASSIVTTNEKLFF. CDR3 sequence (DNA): TGTGCCAGTAGTATCGTAACTACTAATGAAAAACTGTTTTTT.

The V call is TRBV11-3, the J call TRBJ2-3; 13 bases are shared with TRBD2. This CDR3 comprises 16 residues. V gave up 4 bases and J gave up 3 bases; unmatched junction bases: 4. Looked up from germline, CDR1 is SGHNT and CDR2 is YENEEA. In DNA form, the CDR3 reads TGTGCCAGCAGCTGGACTAGCGGGAGTCCTACAGATACGCAGTATTTT. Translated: CASSWTSGSPTDTQYF. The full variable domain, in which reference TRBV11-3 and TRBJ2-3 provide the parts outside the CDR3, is EAGVVQSPRYKIIEKKQPVAFWCNPISGHNTLYWYLQNLGQGPELLIRYENEEAVDDSQLPKDRFSAERLKGVDSTLKIQPAELGDSAVYLCASSWTSGSPTDTQYFGPGTRLTVL.

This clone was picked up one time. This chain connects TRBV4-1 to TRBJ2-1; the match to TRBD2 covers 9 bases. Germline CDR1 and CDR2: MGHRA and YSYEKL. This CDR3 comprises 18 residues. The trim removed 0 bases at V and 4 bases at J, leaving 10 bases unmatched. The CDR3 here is CASSQDLVAGGTYNEQFF. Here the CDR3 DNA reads TGCGCCAGCAGCCAAGATCTTGTGGCGGGAGGGACGTACAATGAGCAGTTCTTC.

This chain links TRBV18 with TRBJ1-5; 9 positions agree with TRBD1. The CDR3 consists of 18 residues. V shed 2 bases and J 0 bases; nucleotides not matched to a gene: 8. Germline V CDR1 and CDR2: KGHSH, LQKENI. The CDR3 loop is CASSPLGQGSNSNQPQHF. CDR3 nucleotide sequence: TGTGCCAGCTCACCATTGGGACAGGGCTCAAATAGCAATCAGCCCCAGCATTTT.

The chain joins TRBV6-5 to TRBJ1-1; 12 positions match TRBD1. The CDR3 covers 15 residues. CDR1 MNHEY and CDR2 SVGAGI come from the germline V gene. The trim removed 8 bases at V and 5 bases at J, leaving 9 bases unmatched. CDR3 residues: CASLSGQGARTEAFF. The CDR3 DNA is TGTGCCAGCCTTTCGGGACAGGGGGCGAGGACTGAAGCTTTCTTT.